These T cell receptor beta chains were read from a single sample in a study of a mutant IDH1 vaccine in newly diagnosed glioma. Libraries were prepared by immunoSEQ multiplex PCR; TCRdb keeps only in-frame clonotypes and omits some of them. Counted here are about 36,000 clones, roughly 76% occurring once; the ten biggest clones make up 12%. These TCRs are of unknown antigen specificity. The input for sequencing was PBMCs, taken from a glioma patient whose treatment included an IDH1 peptide vaccine. The receptors here all came from a man aged 50 to 60 with glioma. Both conserved end residues are part of each CDR3. A D gene is named only where the DNA matches it firmly. Clone size is shown for a subset of rows, as once, few, many or a class of expanded clone.

D gene | CDR3 length | J gene | clone size | V gene | CDR3 protein | CDR3 DNA
. | 12 | TRBJ1-1 | few | TRBV30 | CAWSVPETEAFF | TGTGCCTGGAGTGTTCCGGAGACTGAAGCTTTCTTT
. | 15 | TRBJ2-3 | . | TRBV5-1 | CASSLAGGSTDTQYF | TGCGCCAGCAGCTTGGCGGGCGGGAGCACAGATACGCAGTATTTT
. | 15 | TRBJ1-2 | few | TRBV5-4 | CASSAELQSNYGYTF | TGTGCCAGCAGCGCCGAATTACAGTCTAACTATGGCTACACCTTC
. | 15 | TRBJ2-4 | . | TRBV5-4 | CASSLGSPMGNIQYF | TGTGCCAGCAGCTTGGGGTCTCCTATGGGGAACATTCAGTACTTC
. | 15 | TRBJ2-2 | . | TRBV11-2 | CASSLQAPDTGELFF | TGTGCCAGCAGCTTACAGGCCCCCGACACCGGGGAGCTGTTTTTT
. | 12 | TRBJ2-1 | . | TRBV9 | CASSYQDNEQFF | TGTGCCAGCAGCTATCAAGACAATGAGCAGTTCTTC
. | 16 | TRBJ2-5 | . | TRBV4-3 | CASSQGHDSIQETQYF | TGCGCCAGCAGCCAAGGACACGACAGTATCCAAGAGACCCAGTACTTC
. | 12 | TRBJ1-1 | few | TRBV19 | CASSGGDTEAFF | TGTGCCAGTAGTGGTGGGGACACTGAAGCTTTCTTT
. | 15 | TRBJ1-1 | . | TRBV19 | CASSLRPGADTEAFF | TGTGCCAGTAGTCTCCGCCCGGGAGCGGACACTGAAGCTTTCTTT
TRBD1 | 15 | TRBJ1-3 | . | TRBV4-2 | CASSQGDSSGNTIYF | TGTGCCAGCAGCCAAGGGGACAGCTCTGGAAACACCATATATTTT
. | 14 | TRBJ1-4 | . | TRBV11-3 | CASSEYRSNEKLFF | TGTGCCAGCTCAGAATACCGGTCTAATGAAAAACTGTTTTTT
. | 18 | TRBJ1-6 | . | TRBV7-7 | CASSLDGSPSSYNSPLHF | TGTGCCAGCAGCTTAGATGGGTCCCCGAGCTCCTATAATTCACCCCTCCACTTT
. | 15 | TRBJ2-7 | . | TRBV6-6 | CASSYIGESSYEQYF | TGTGCCAGCAGTTATATTGGGGAGTCGTCCTACGAGCAGTACTTC
. | 15 | TRBJ1-5 | . | TRBV2 | CASTRGGARNQPQHF | TGTGCCAGCACTCGAGGGGGGGCACGCAATCAGCCCCAGCATTTT
TRBD2 | 14 | TRBJ2-1 | . | TRBV4-2 | CASSVVAGSNEQFF | TGTGCCAGCAGCGTAGTAGCGGGTTCCAATGAGCAGTTCTTC
. | 15 | TRBJ1-5 | few | TRBV19 | CASSVTGNSNQPQHF | TGTGCCAGTAGTGTGACAGGCAATAGCAATCAGCCCCAGCATTTT
. | 17 | TRBJ1-1 | . | TRBV4-1 | CASSPSVILLGNTEAFF | TGCGCCAGCAGCCCGTCAGTTATTCTCCTCGGGAACACTGAAGCTTTCTTT
. | 16 | TRBJ1-3 | . | TRBV9 | CASSVSVVRGENTIYF | TGTGCCAGCAGCGTAAGTGTTGTGAGGGGCGAAAACACCATATATTTT
. | 13 | TRBJ2-5 | . | TRBV5-1 | CASSQGSQETQYF | TGCGCCAGCAGTCAGGGTAGCCAAGAGACCCAGTACTTC
. | 13 | TRBJ1-1 | . | TRBV10-3 | CAVRRGLNTEAFF | TGTGCCGTCCGTAGGGGTCTAAACACTGAAGCTTTCTTT
. | 18 | TRBJ1-3 | . | TRBV6-4 | CASSDPTGQGGTGNTIYF | TGTGCCAGCAGTGACCCCACAGGGCAAGGAGGGACTGGAAACACCATATATTTT
. | 11 | TRBJ2-7 | . | TRBV6-1 | CASRGVTEQYF | TGTGCCAGCAGGGGGGTTACCGAGCAGTACTTC